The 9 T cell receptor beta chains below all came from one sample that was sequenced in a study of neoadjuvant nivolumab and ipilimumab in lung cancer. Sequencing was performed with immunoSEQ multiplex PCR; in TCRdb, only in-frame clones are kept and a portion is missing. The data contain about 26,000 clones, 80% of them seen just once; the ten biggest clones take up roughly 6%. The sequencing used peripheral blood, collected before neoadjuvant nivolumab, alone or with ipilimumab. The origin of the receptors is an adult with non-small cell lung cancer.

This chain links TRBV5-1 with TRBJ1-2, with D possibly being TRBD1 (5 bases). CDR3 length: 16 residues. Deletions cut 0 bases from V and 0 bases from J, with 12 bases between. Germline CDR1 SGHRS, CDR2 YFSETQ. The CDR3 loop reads CASSLVGGLPNYGYTF. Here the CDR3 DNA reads TGCGCCAGCAGCTTGGTTGGGGGTCTACCTAACTATGGCTACACCTTC.

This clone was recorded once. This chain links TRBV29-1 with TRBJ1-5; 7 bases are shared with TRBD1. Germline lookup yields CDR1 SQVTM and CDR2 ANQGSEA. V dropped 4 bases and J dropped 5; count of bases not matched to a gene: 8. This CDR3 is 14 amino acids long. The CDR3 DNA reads TGCAGCGTTGTATCCGACAGGGATGATCAGCCCCAGCATTTT. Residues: CSVVSDRDDQPQHF.

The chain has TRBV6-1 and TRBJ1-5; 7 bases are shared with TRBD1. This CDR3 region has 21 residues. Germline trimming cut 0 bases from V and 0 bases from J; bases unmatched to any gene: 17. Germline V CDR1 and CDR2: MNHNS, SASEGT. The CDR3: CASSEALSRQGVGYSNQPQHF. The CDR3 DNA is TGTGCCAGCAGTGAAGCGCTTTCCCGACAGGGAGTCGGGTATAGCAATCAGCCCCAGCATTTT.

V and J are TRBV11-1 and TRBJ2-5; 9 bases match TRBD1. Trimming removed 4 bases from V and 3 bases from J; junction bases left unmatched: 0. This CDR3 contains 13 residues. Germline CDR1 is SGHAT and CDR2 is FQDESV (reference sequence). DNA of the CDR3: TGTGCCAGCAGCTGGACAGGGGAAGAGACCCAGTACTTC. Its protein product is CASSWTGEETQYF.

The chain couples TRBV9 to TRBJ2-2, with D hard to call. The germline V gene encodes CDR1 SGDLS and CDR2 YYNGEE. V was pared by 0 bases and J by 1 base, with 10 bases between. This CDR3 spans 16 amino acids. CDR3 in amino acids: CASSVGTTMNTGELFF. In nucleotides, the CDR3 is TGTGCCAGCAGCGTAGGAACGACCATGAACACCGGGGAGCTGTTTTTT.

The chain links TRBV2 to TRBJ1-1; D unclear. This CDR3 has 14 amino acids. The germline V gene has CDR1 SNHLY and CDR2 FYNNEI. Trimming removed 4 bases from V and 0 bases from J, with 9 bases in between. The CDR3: CASSVKQMNTEAFF. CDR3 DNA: TGTGCCAGCAGTGTAAAACAGATGAACACTGAAGCTTTCTTT.

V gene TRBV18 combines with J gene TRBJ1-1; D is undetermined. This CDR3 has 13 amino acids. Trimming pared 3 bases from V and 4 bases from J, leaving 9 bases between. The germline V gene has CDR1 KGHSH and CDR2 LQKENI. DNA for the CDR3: TGTGCCAGCTCACCTTTGGCGGGCACTGAAGCTTTCTTT. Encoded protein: CASSPLAGTEAFF.

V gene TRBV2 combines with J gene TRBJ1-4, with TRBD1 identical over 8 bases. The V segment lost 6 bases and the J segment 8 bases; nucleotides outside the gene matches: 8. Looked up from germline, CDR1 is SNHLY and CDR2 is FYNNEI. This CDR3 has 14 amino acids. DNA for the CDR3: TGTGCCAGCAGCTCGACAGGGGAGTGGGAAAAACTGTTTTTT. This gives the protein CASSSTGEWEKLFF.

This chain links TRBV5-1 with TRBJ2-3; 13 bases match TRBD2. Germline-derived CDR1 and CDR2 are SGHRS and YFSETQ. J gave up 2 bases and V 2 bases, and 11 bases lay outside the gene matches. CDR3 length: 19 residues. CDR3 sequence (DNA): TGCGCCAGCAGCTTCGGACTAGCGGGGGACCTTTCTCCCACAGATACGCAGTATTTT. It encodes CASSFGLAGDLSPTDTQYF.